One and the same sample provided the 22 T cell receptor beta chains below, sequenced in a study of Ad26.COV2.S vaccination and SARS-CoV-2 variants. The treatment was: some 20 received Ad26.COV2.S at low or high dose, single or two shots; 5 received placebo; per-sample allocation not given. Sampling happened 63 days after the first vaccine or placebo injection. Sequencing used immunoSEQ multiplex PCR; TCRdb keeps in-frame clones, though not all of them. The sample has 300,000 to 350,000 clones; under 90% are singletons. The sample consisted of peripheral blood, taken in a trial of Ad26.COV2.S vaccine versus placebo. Receptors were obtained from a person between 18 and 65 years old who received the Ad26.COV2.S COVID-19 vaccine or a placebo.

CDR3 nucleotides: TGCGCCAGCAGCTTGGATCCTTCTAGGGCGAACACTGAAGCTTTCTTT. It specifies CASSLDPSRANTEAFF. The chain uses TRBV5-1 and TRBJ1-1; D uncertain. The CDR3 has 16 residues. The V gene's germline CDR1 is SGHRS and CDR2 YFSETQ. Trimming took 0 bases from V and 1 from J, leaving 13 bases between them.

The chain couples TRBV5-1 to TRBJ1-1, with 10 bases matching TRBD1. The junction had 12 bases not matched to a gene; V was cut back by 4 bases and J by 6 bases. CDR1 is SGHRS and CDR2 is YFSETQ in the germline V gene. There are 16 residues in the CDR3. DNA of the CDR3: TGCGCCAGCAGCCAGGGACAGGGGTCGTCTATGGCTGAAGCTTTCTTT. Its translation: CASSQGQGSSMAEAFF.

The gene calls are TRBV18 and TRBJ1-3; maybe TRBD1 (6 bases). The CDR3 has 15 residues. V shed 4 bases and J shed 2 bases, with 12 bases lying between them. Germline V gene lookup returns CDR1 KGHSH and CDR2 LQKENI. CDR3 protein: CASSLGATTGNTIYF. In DNA, the CDR3 is TGTGCCAGCTCACTGGGGGCTACTACTGGAAACACCATATATTTT.

V usage is TRBV9 and J usage is TRBJ1-1; weak D call: TRBD1 (5 bases). CDR1 and CDR2 from the germline V gene are SGDLS and YYNGEE. Trimming removed 0 bases at V and 5 bases at J, with 8 bases between. CDR3 length: 13 residues. The CDR3 bases are TGTGCCAGCAGCGTAGCAGGGAAGACTGAAGCTTTCTTT. Protein: CASSVAGKTEAFF.

This chain uses TRBV7-9 with TRBJ2-7; 9 bases are shared with TRBD1. Germline assignment: CDR1 SEHNR and CDR2 FQNEAQ (reference sequence). This CDR3 comprises 15 residues. V shed 5 bases and J 3 bases; nucleotides not matched to a gene: 8. CDR3 residues: CASSLGQGLGYEQYF. The CDR3 DNA sequence: TGTGCCAGCAGCCTGGGACAGGGATTGGGCTACGAGCAGTACTTC. Together with reference TRBV7-9 and TRBJ2-7, the CDR3 gives the full variable domain: DTGVSQNPRHKITKRGQNVTFRCDPISEHNRLYWYRQTLGQGPEFLTYFQNEAQLEKSRLLSDRFSAERPKGSFSTLEIQRTEQGDSAMYLCASSLGQGLGYEQYFGPGTRLTVT.

CDR3 sequence: CASSYSPTGDSYEQYF. CDR3 DNA sequence: TGTGCCAGCAGTTACTCTCCCACAGGGGACTCCTACGAGCAGTACTTC. V gene TRBV6-5 combines with J gene TRBJ2-7; TRBD1 aligns across 7 bases. The V and J ends lost 0 bases and 0 bases, in that order; junction bases with no gene match: 5. The CDR3 is 16 amino acids. In germline, CDR1 is MNHEY, CDR2 SVGAGI.

The V and J genes are TRBV5-8 and TRBJ1-1; TRBD1 might be the D (6 bases). There are 14 residues in the CDR3. Germline values: CDR1 SGHTS, CDR2 YDEGEE. V was shortened by 4 bases and J by 4 bases, with 14 bases between the two germline ends. CDR3 nucleotides: TGTGCCAGCAGCCAAACAGGGAGAGTCACTGAAGCTTTCTTT. This translates into CASSQTGRVTEAFF. The complete variable domain, with remaining parts taken from reference TRBV5-8 and TRBJ1-1, reads EAGVTQSPTHLIKTRGQQATLRCSPISGHTSVYWYQQALGLGLQFLLWYDEGEERNRGNFPPRFSGRQFPNYSSELNVNALELEDSALYLCASSQTGRVTEAFFGQGTRLTVV.

This chain connects TRBV3-1 (or the pseudogene TRBV3-2) to TRBJ2-4; 7 positions agree with TRBD2. The CDR3 is made up of 19 amino acids. The V gene's germline CDR1 is LGHDT and CDR2 YNNKEL (reference sequence). V trimming: 1 base; J trimming: 4 bases; junction bases outside the gene matches: 16. The CDR3 DNA is TGTGCCAGCAGCCAAGGATCTGGTGTTGGCGGGAGAGGTAAAAACATTCAGTACTTC. As protein: CASSQGSGVGGRGKNIQYF.

The chain links TRBV4-2 to TRBJ2-5; a possible D gene is TRBD1 (5 bases). The CDR3 contains 14 residues. Germline V gene sequence: CDR1 LGHNA, CDR2 YNFKEQ. Trimming stripped 0 bases from V and 4 bases from J, with 9 bases between. CDR3 sequence reads: CASSQDRQGETQYF. The CDR3 DNA follows: TGTGCCAGCAGCCAAGATCGGCAGGGAGAGACCCAGTACTTC.

The CDR3 spells CAWGTGLGNQPQHF. The CDR3 bases are TGTGCCTGGGGTACAGGGTTAGGCAATCAGCCCCAGCATTTT. This chain links TRBV30 with TRBJ1-5; D possibly corresponds to TRBD1 (6 bases). The CDR3 runs to 14 residues. Germline lookup yields CDR1 GTSNPN and CDR2 SVGIG (reference sequence). V lost 5 bases to trimming and J lost 2 bases, with 13 bases between them. The full variable domain, completed using reference TRBV30 and TRBJ1-5, is SQTIHQWPATLVQPVGSPLSLECTVEGTSNPNLYWYRQAAGRGLQLLFYSVGIGQISSEVPQNLSASRPQDRQFILSSKKLLLSDSGFYLCAWGTGLGNQPQHFGDGTRLSIL.

The CDR3 is CASSAYRPSSYEQYF. The CDR3 DNA is TGTGCCAGTAGTGCCTACAGGCCTAGCTCCTACGAGCAGTACTTC. The rearrangement uses TRBV19 and TRBJ2-7, with D perhaps TRBD1 (5 bases). In germline, CDR1 is LNHDA, CDR2 SQIVND (reference sequence). The CDR3 consists of 15 residues. V lost 5 bases and J 0 bases, leaving 14 bases between the germline ends.

This clone was seen only once. V gene TRBV2 combines with J gene TRBJ1-2; a possible D gene is TRBD1 (5 bases). Germline V gives CDR1 SNHLY, CDR2 FYNNEI. The length of the CDR3 is 12 residues. V lost 6 bases to trimming and J lost 14 bases, with 19 bases between them. CDR3 sequence reads: CASRHRDPDETF. CDR3 nucleotide sequence: TGTGCCAGCAGGCATCGGGACCCCGATGAAACCTTC.

The V gene is TRBV6-2 or TRBV6-3, the J gene TRBJ2-7, with D possibly TRBD1 on 5 matching bases. Between the trimmed V and J ends, which lost 2 bases and 3 bases, there was a span of 11 bases. The germline gives CDR1 MNHEY, CDR2 SVGEGT. This CDR3 has 14 residues. CDR3 residues: CASSYGPQGYEQYF. CDR3 DNA: TGTGCCAGCAGTTACGGGCCCCAGGGCTACGAGCAGTACTTC.

The CDR3 region has the DNA TGCGCCAGCAGTGGGGAACACGCCTTGGATTACGAGCAGTACTTC. Translating it yields CASSGEHALDYEQYF. The chain couples TRBV5-1 to TRBJ2-7; D remains ambiguous. This CDR3 contains 15 residues. Germline CDR1 SGHRS, CDR2 YFSETQ. V was cut by 5 bases and J by 4 bases, with 19 bases left in between.

The genes are TRBV4-3 and TRBJ2-7; a possible D gene is TRBD2 (6 bases). CDR3 size: 15 residues. The germline V and J ends were trimmed by 2 bases and 2 bases, with 13 bases remaining between them. Germline V lookup: CDR1 LGHNA, CDR2 YSLEER. The CDR3 sequence: CASSQRKGLPYEQYF. The CDR3 region has the DNA TGCGCCAGCAGCCAAAGGAAGGGACTCCCCTACGAGCAGTACTTC.

A note on this clone: This CDR3 is also generated by other DNA sequences in the sample. The rearrangement links TRBV5-1 to TRBJ2-3; D gene ambiguous. This CDR3 comprises 12 residues. CDR1 SGHRS and CDR2 YFSETQ come from the germline V gene. V was pared by 0 bases and J by 6 bases, with 5 bases between. The chain's CDR3 is CASSLDGDTQYF. The CDR3 DNA follows: TGCGCCAGCAGCTTGGATGGGGATACGCAGTATTTT.

The chain links TRBV28 to TRBJ1-6; no firm D call. Germline CDR1 MDHEN, CDR2 SYDVKM. V shed 3 bases and J shed 7 bases, with 10 bases lying between them. The CDR3 sequence is 14 residues long. CDR3 amino acids: CASSLRGRNSPLHF. The CDR3 DNA is TGTGCCAGCAGTTTGCGCGGTAGGAATTCACCCCTCCACTTT.

V usage is TRBV6-2 or TRBV6-3 and J usage is TRBJ1-2; no clear D gene. CDR3 length equals 15 residues. Trimming pared 0 bases from V and 0 bases from J, leaving 8 bases between. The germline V gene encodes CDR1 MNHEY and CDR2 SVGEGT. The CDR3 bases are TGTGCCAGCAGTTACTCGGCCCGCTCTAACTATGGCTACACCTTC. Its translation: CASSYSARSNYGYTF.

This chain uses TRBV6-5 with TRBJ1-6; D is unclear. Trimming pared 3 bases from V and 6 bases from J, leaving 12 bases between. The CDR3 covers 15 residues. The V gene's germline CDR1 is MNHEY and CDR2 SVGAGI. CDR3 DNA: TGTGCCAGCAGTTATGCGTTGGGATCTAATTCACCCCTCCACTTT. Encoded protein: CASSYALGSNSPLHF.

Written as DNA, the CDR3 is TGTGCCAGCAGCTTTCTAGCGGGCGAGGCAGATACGCAGTATTTT. Translated, it gives CASSFLAGEADTQYF. The chain couples TRBV5-8 to TRBJ2-3; 8 bases are a match to TRBD2. From germline, CDR1 is SGHTS and CDR2 YDEGEE. The V segment lost 2 bases and the J segment 4 bases; nucleotides outside the gene matches: 6. This CDR3 spans 15 amino acids.

The chain combines TRBV10-3 with TRBJ1-1; 7 nucleotides match TRBD1. This CDR3 has 14 residues. Trimming cost V 6 bases and J 8 bases; bases outside gene matches: 12. Germline values: CDR1 ENHRY, CDR2 SYGVKD. The CDR3 DNA reads TGTGCCATCAGGAAAGCCATCGACAGGGCAGAAGCTTTCTTT. Protein sequence: CAIRKAIDRAEAFF.

The chain combines TRBV29-1 with TRBJ1-2, with 9 bases matching TRBD1. Per germline, CDR1 SQVTM and CDR2 ANQGSEA. This CDR3 is 15 amino acids long. V shed 5 bases and J 7 bases; nucleotides not matched to a gene: 14. The CDR3 DNA sequence: TGCAGCGTTCCAGAAGGCGGGACAGGGTCCGGTGGCTACACCTTC. It yields the protein CSVPEGGTGSGGYTF. The variable domain in full, completed from reference TRBV29-1 and TRBJ1-2, reads SAVISQKPSRDICQRGTSLTIQCQVDSQVTMMFWYRQQPGQSLTLIATANQGSEATYESGFVIDKFPISRPNLTFSTLTVSNMSPEDSSIYLCSVPEGGTGSGGYTFGSGTRLTVV.